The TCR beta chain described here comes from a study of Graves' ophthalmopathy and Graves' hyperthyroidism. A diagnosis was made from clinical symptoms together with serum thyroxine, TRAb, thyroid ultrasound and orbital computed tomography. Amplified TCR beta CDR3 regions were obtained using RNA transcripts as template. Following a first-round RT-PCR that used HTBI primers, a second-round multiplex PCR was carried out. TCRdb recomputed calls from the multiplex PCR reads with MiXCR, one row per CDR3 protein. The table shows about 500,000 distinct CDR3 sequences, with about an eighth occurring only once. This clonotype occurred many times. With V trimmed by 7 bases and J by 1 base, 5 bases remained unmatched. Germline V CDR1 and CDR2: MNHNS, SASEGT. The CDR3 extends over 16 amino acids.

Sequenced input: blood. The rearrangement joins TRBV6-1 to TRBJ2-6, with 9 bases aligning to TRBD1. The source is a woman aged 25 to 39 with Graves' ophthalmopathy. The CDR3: CASTRTGVSGANVLTF. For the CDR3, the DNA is TGTGCCAGCACCCGGACAGGGGTGTCTGGGGCCAACGTCCTGACTTTC.